The 21 T cell receptor beta chains below all came from one sample that was sequenced in a study of response to subunit inactivated influenza vaccine. Using its own MiXCR run on the RT-PCR reads, TCRdb lists one record per CDR3 protein. The table has 290,000 or so distinct CDR3 sequences, 22% seen once. The starting material was PBMCs from blood, obtained approximately 20 months after vaccination. These receptors came from a man aged 50 to 69 who received an inactivated influenza vaccine.

The chain recombines TRBV9 with TRBJ1-1; 7 nucleotides align to TRBD1. Germline assignment: CDR1 SGDLS and CDR2 YYNGEE. Germline trimming cut 0 bases from V and 7 bases from J; bases unmatched to any gene: 6. The CDR3 contains 14 residues. The DNA for the CDR3 is TGTGCCAGCAGCGTAGTAACAGGGGCACATGAAGCTTTCTTT. Translated: CASSVVTGAHEAFF.

This chain joins TRBV4-1 and TRBJ1-1, with D hard to call. This CDR3 comprises 14 residues. Trimming took off 0 bases at V and 3 bases at J, with 8 bases between the two ends. The germline gives CDR1 MGHRA, CDR2 YSYEKL. CDR3 region: CASSQDRLDTEAFF. CDR3 bases: TGCGCCAGCAGCCAAGATCGGTTAGACACTGAAGCTTTCTTT.

This clonotype was picked up many times. The chain carries TRBV5-5 and TRBJ1-5; tentative D call: TRBD1 (5 bases). CDR1 is SGHKS and CDR2 is YYEKEE in the germline V gene (reference sequence). Between the trimmed V and J ends, which lost 1 base and 4 bases, there was a span of 12 bases. CDR3 size: 15 residues. DNA of the CDR3: TGTGCCAGCAGCTTGTCAGGGACCCAGAATCAGCCCCAGCATTTT. Amino acid sequence: CASSLSGTQNQPQHF. Based on the CDR3 plus reference TRBV5-5 and TRBJ1-5, the full variable domain is DAGVTQSPTHLIKTRGQQVTLRCSPISGHKSVSWYQQVLGQGPQFIFQYYEKEERGRGNFPDRFSARQFPNYSSELNVNALLLGDSALYLCASSLSGTQNQPQHFGDGTRLSIL.

This clonotype was seen at least ten times. The genes are TRBV5-1 and TRBJ1-1; 7 bases agree with TRBD1. This CDR3 spans 16 amino acids. Per the germline V gene, CDR1 is SGHRS and CDR2 is YFSETQ. With V trimmed by 4 bases and J by 1 base, 10 bases remained unmatched. As DNA, the CDR3 is TGCGCCAGCAGCCGAGGCGACCGGGACAGGAACACTGAAGCTTTCTTT. It codes for CASSRGDRDRNTEAFF. The full variable domain, in which reference TRBV5-1 and TRBJ1-1 provide the parts outside the CDR3, is KAGVTQTPRYLIKTRGQQVTLSCSPISGHRSVSWYQQTPGQGLQFLFEYFSETQRNKGNFPGRFSGRQFSNSRSEMNVSTLELGDSALYLCASSRGDRDRNTEAFFGQGTRLTVV.

The chain links TRBV27 to TRBJ2-7; 8 positions match TRBD2. Germline trimming cut 1 base from V and 6 bases from J; bases unmatched to any gene: 5. Germline lookup yields CDR1 MNHEY and CDR2 SMNVEV (reference sequence). The CDR3 consists of 14 residues. The CDR3 spells CASSLWTGGPEQYF. The CDR3 nucleotides read TGTGCCAGCAGTTTATGGACGGGAGGGCCCGAGCAGTACTTC.

This chain joins TRBV4-2 and TRBJ1-6; D perhaps matches TRBD1 (5 bases). The CDR3 contains 14 residues. Germline V lookup: CDR1 LGHNA, CDR2 YNFKEQ. Trimming left V 2 bases short and J 9 bases short, with 11 bases between. This chain's CDR3 is CASSQPRAGSPLHF. In DNA form, the CDR3 reads TGTGCCAGCAGCCAACCCAGGGCTGGTTCACCCCTCCACTTT.

This clonotype was seen a few times. The rearrangement joins TRBV5-5 to TRBJ1-5; TRBD1 might be the D (5 bases). The V end was cut by 4 bases, the J end by 0 bases, with 17 bases between. Germline values: CDR1 SGHKS, CDR2 YYEKEE (reference sequence). This CDR3 has 17 residues. The CDR3 sequence: CASSPRIVGTSNQPQHF. In DNA form, the CDR3 reads TGTGCCAGCAGCCCCAGAATCGTGGGGACTAGCAATCAGCCCCAGCATTTT.

This chain uses TRBV28 with TRBJ1-2; D perhaps matches TRBD1 (6 bases). Per the germline V gene, CDR1 is MDHEN and CDR2 is SYDVKM. The CDR3 extends over 13 amino acids. Trimming pared 5 bases from V and 8 bases from J, leaving 15 bases between. The CDR3 protein is CASSLGQKRGYTF. CDR3 nucleotide sequence: TGTGCCAGCAGTCTCGGACAGAAGAGAGGCTACACCTTC.

The sample holds many counts of this clonotype. The V gene is TRBV30, the J gene TRBJ1-1; D remains ambiguous. The CDR3 sequence is 15 residues long. The V gene lost 1 base and the J gene lost 0 bases, with 12 bases spanning the gap. The germline gives CDR1 GTSNPN, CDR2 SVGIG (reference sequence). CDR3 nucleotides: TGTGCCTGGAGTGGGTTTGGTTCAATGAACACTGAAGCTTTCTTT. It codes for CAWSGFGSMNTEAFF.

This chain connects TRBV29-1 to TRBJ2-1; D may be TRBD2 (6 bases). The germline gives CDR1 SQVTM, CDR2 ANQGSEA. The CDR3 is made up of 13 amino acids. V gave up 7 bases and J gave up 6 bases, with 16 bases separating them. As DNA, the CDR3 is TGCAGCGGGTTGGCCTGGGACTTCAATGAGCAGTTCTTC. Its protein product is CSGLAWDFNEQFF.

Turning to this clonotype: At one end the junction does not follow the germline gene, possibly because of a read error. The V gene is TRBV7-9, the J gene TRBJ1-1, with 9 bases lining up with TRBD1. Per the germline V gene, CDR1 is SEHNR and CDR2 is FQNEAQ (reference sequence). This CDR3 is built from 14 residues. The CDR3 is CASGLRDRVTEAFF. The CDR3 nucleotides are TGTGCCAGCGGCTTACGGGACAGGGTCACTGAAGCTTTCTTT.

The rearrangement links TRBV29-1 to TRBJ1-1; 7 bases fit TRBD1. This CDR3 region has 13 residues. Trimming at V came to 6 bases and at J to 2 bases, leaving 6 bases not matched to a gene. Germline loops: CDR1 SQVTM, CDR2 ANQGSEA. CDR3 sequence reads: CSVPGQVNTEAFF. The CDR3 DNA reads TGCAGCGTCCCCGGACAGGTTAACACTGAAGCTTTCTTT.

This clonotype was picked up a small number of times. This chain connects TRBV15 to TRBJ2-3; D gene uncertain. This CDR3 is built from 16 residues. V was shortened by 0 bases and J by 0 bases, with 10 bases between the two germline ends. Germline CDR1 LNHNV, CDR2 YYDKDF (reference sequence). The CDR3 here is CATSRDLALSTDTQYF. CDR3 bases: TGTGCCACCAGCAGAGATCTGGCATTAAGCACAGATACGCAGTATTTT. The full variable domain, completed using reference TRBV15 and TRBJ2-3, is DAMVIQNPRYQVTQFGKPVTLSCSQTLNHNVMYWYQQKSSQAPKLLFHYYDKDFNNEADTPDNFQSRRPNTSFCFLDIRSPGLGDTAMYLCATSRDLALSTDTQYFGPGTRLTVL.

The CDR3 sequence: CASSSRIMGGGANTEAFF. The CDR3 coding sequence is TGCGCCAGCAGCTCCCGAATCATGGGGGGTGGGGCGAACACTGAAGCTTTCTTT. The chain employs TRBV4-1 and TRBJ1-1; a weak D match, TRBD1 (5 bases). The V end was cut by 5 bases, the J end by 1 base, with 23 bases between. The length of the CDR3 is 18 residues. The germline gives CDR1 MGHRA, CDR2 YSYEKL.

The chain links TRBV5-6 to TRBJ2-7; 9 bases match TRBD2. Per the germline V gene, CDR1 is SGHDT and CDR2 is YYEEEE. This CDR3 spans 16 amino acids. V was clipped by 1 base and J by 6 bases; unmatched bases: 11. CDR3 DNA sequence: TGTGCCAGCAGCTTGTTGACTAGCGGCCGTATAGGCGAGCAGTACTTC. It encodes CASSLLTSGRIGEQYF. The whole variable domain, filled in from reference TRBV5-6 and TRBJ2-7, reads DAGVTQSPTHLIKTRGQQVTLRCSPKSGHDTVSWYQQALGQGPQFIFQYYEEEERQRGNFPDRFSGHQFPNYSSELNVNALLLGDSALYLCASSLLTSGRIGEQYFGPGTRLTVT.

This clonotype was seen only a few times. J is TRBJ2-5 and V is TRBV20-1; D might be TRBD2 (6 bases). The ends were cut back, 3 bases at V and 7 bases at J, with 21 bases in the middle. In germline, CDR1 is DFQATT, CDR2 SNEGSKA (reference sequence). The length of the CDR3 is 15 residues. The CDR3 DNA is TGCAGTGCTAGTGGTGGTAGCGGCCTCCGGGGGACCCAGTACTTC. Protein sequence: CSASGGSGLRGTQYF.

The rearrangement links TRBV10-3 to TRBJ2-4; 10 bases line up with TRBD1. The V gene end was trimmed by 6 bases and the J gene end by 5 bases; junction bases not matched to a gene: 4. The germline V gene encodes CDR1 ENHRY and CDR2 SYGVKD. The CDR3 covers 14 residues. CDR3 coding DNA: TGTGCCATCAGACCCGGGACAGGGGAAAACATTCAGTACTTC. Protein sequence: CAIRPGTGENIQYF.

V usage is TRBV12-3 or TRBV12-4 and J usage is TRBJ2-2; no definite D call. Deletions cut 6 bases from V and 1 base from J, with 12 bases between. The CDR3 loop spans 15 amino acids. DNA for the CDR3: TGTGCCAGCAGCCGTCGTCCTTTGAACACCGGGGAGCTGTTTTTT. Protein: CASSRRPLNTGELFF.

This clonotype was seen repeatedly, ten times or more. The V call is TRBV3-2, the J call TRBJ1-1; the D call TRBD1 from the table was never checked on the DNA. TRBV3-2 represents a pseudogene. The CDR3 length is 17 residues. This CDR3 reads CASSQDWGLESGTEAFF. The CDR3 DNA reads as TGTGCCAGCAGCCAAGATTGGGGGTTAGAGAGCGGCACTGAAGCTTTCTTT.

The V gene is TRBV19, the J gene TRBJ1-5, with 7 bases identical to TRBD1. The CDR3 is made up of 15 amino acids. The germline CDR1 and CDR2 sequences are LNHDA and SQIVND (reference sequence). V lost 9 bases and J lost 3; bases outside the gene matches: 11. The CDR3: CASGQARSLNQPQHF. In DNA, the CDR3 is TGTGCCAGCGGACAGGCCAGGAGCCTCAATCAGCCCCAGCATTTT.

The chain has TRBV27 and TRBJ1-2, with D possibly matching TRBD1 (5 bases). Germline-derived CDR1 and CDR2 are MNHEY and SMNVEV (reference sequence). V was shortened by 6 bases and J by 3 bases, with 17 bases between the two germline ends. CDR3 length equals 15 residues. CDR3: CASSSWGVGDYGYTF. The CDR3 bases are TGTGCCAGCAGCTCGTGGGGGGTAGGGGACTATGGCTACACCTTC.